The T cell receptor beta chain described here comes from a study of blood T cell repertoires in COVID-19. CDR1 is LNHDA and CDR2 is SQIVND in the germline V gene (reference sequence). The CDR3 is 15 amino acids. With V trimmed by 7 bases and J by 4 bases, 10 bases remained unmatched. TCRdb keeps only in-frame clones here, not all; method: immunoSEQ multiplex PCR. The sample lists some 520,000 clones; about 88% were seen once. The TCR originated in a man between 18 and 29 years old with COVID-19, enrolled during active disease. V and J are TRBV19 and TRBJ1-2, with 9 bases identical to TRBD1. What was sequenced was peripheral blood. The CDR3 is CASTTGTGPLYGYTF. In DNA, the CDR3 is TGTGCCAGTACCACCGGGACAGGGCCCCTCTATGGCTACACCTTC.